The rows below give T cell receptor beta chains drawn from one sample of a study of shared clonotypes between healthy human individuals. Data came from immunoSEQ multiplex PCR; TCRdb stores just in-frame clones and leaves some out. The top ten hold 0.1% to 0.15% of the sample, which has under 2,500,000 clones, approximately 94% seen once. Sequenced: naive CD4+ T cells sorted from blood. The receptors derive from a man aged 18 to 35 in good health. Each CDR3 is given without its conserved first and last residue.

>TRBJ1-4|TRBV7-9
ASSSRSATNEKLF
>TRBJ2-7|TRBV21-1
ASSPKGSGQGGEQY
>TRBJ2-1|TRBV5-1
ASSFNGGSYNEQF
>TRBJ2-6|TRBV5-1
ASSAGTLRGRVVGANVLT
>TRBJ2-7|TRBV19
ASSMRRGSYEQY
>TRBJ1-2|TRBV29-1
SVDGPDRGFNGYT
>TRBJ2-7|TRBV6-4
ASTLGWSEQY
>TRBJ2-3|TRBV19
ASSTMETGGTDTQY
>TRBJ2-7|TRBV5-6
ASSLGSVGRKY
>TRBJ2-3|TRBV30
AWSVGDNTDTQY
>TRBJ2-7|TRBV6-1
ASIPPGQGTYEQY
>TRBJ2-1|TRBV6-1
ASRETSGNSKFWNEQF
>TRBJ1-6|TRBV29-1
SVRTGLSYNSPLH
>TRBJ1-6|TRBV25-1
ASSQSYNSPLH
>TRBJ2-4|TRBV20-1
SATGRDFQY
>TRBJ1-3|TRBV28
ASSFRPQGLGNTIY
>TRBJ1-3|TRBV5-1
ASSERDSSGNTIY
>TRBJ2-3|TRBV30
AWSNMGTSTDTQY
>TRBJ2-2|TRBV18
ASSPLAATGELF
>TRBJ2-3|TRBV7-9
ASSTGLAGDTDTQY
>TRBJ2-5|TRBV11-2
ASSSLGGGLYQETQY
>TRBJ2-2|TRBV6-5
ASSSFGVRDTGELF
>TRBJ2-7|TRBV6-6
ASSYDRGYEQY
>TRBJ2-7|TRBV30
AWGPRSYEQY
>TRBJ1-2|TRBV11-2
ASSQPGQGAQGYT
>TRBJ2-7|TRBV7-2
ASSWDRGSYEQY
>TRBJ2-7|TRBV7-8
ASSPGHYEQY
>TRBJ1-6|TRBV7-8
ARVNRGLHNSPLH
>TRBJ2-5|TRBV11-3
ASSLEVAGRETQY
>TRBJ1-1|TRBV7-2
ASSLPQSVTEAF
>TRBJ1-1|TRBV5-1
ASSLGQGIDLAF
>TRBJ1-2|TRBV6-5
ASRMDRADYGYT
>TRBJ2-2|TRBV7-2
ASSPRQGTNTGELF